These 13 T cell receptor beta chains came from one sample sequenced in a study of CD8+CD57+ T cells in acquired aplastic anemia (dated by TCRdb to 2016 to 2019). TCRdb shows the sequencer as Illumina HiSeq 2000. Genomic DNA was used as template for profiling of TCR beta VDJ combinations and CDR3 sequences. In TCRdb, the public reads were trimmed at Q25 with fastp and aligned with MiXCR, with productive beta chains retained. Here each entry gathers all rows of one CDR3 protein and keeps the most common genes and DNA. This sample has about 180,000 distinct CDR3 sequences in its table, and about 60% of those were observed once. The ten largest clones take up about 42% of the sample. The patients picked for sequencing were ones in whom flow cytometry had shown an expansion of CD8+CD57+ cells. Input material: sorted CD4+, CD8+, or CD8+CD57+ T cells (not recorded which) from PBMCs. The receptors were sampled from a human donor with aplastic anemia.

This chain uses TRBV20-1 with TRBJ2-7, with TRBD2 matching over 10 bases. The V gene's germline CDR1 is DFQATT and CDR2 SNEGSKA (reference sequence). The V segment lost 5 bases and the J segment 3 bases; nucleotides outside the gene matches: 10. This CDR3 has 15 amino acids. CDR3 nucleotides: TGCAGTGCTCGTCGTCGGACTAGCGGCGACTACGAGCAGTACTTC. It specifies CSARRRTSGDYEQYF.

The V and J genes are TRBV20-1 and TRBJ2-3; 9 bases fit TRBD2. The CDR3 loop spans 16 amino acids. Germline V gene data show CDR1 as DFQATT and CDR2 as SNEGSKA (reference sequence). V was pared by 0 bases and J by 0 bases, with 4 bases of the junction left unmatched. The CDR3 DNA reads as TGCAGTGCTAGAGATAAGGGACTAGCTAGCACAGATACGCAGTATTTT. It translates to CSARDKGLASTDTQYF.

The chain carries TRBV2 and TRBJ2-7; D uncertain. Trimming took 4 bases from V and 2 from J, leaving 9 bases between them. This CDR3 has 13 residues. Germline V gives CDR1 SNHLY, CDR2 FYNNEI. The CDR3 is CASSAVAPYEQYF. CDR3 DNA sequence: TGTGCCAGCAGTGCGGTGGCGCCCTACGAGCAGTACTTC.

This clonotype was picked up many times. Written as DNA, the CDR3 is TGTGCCAGCAGCTTAGGGGCCGGGACATCCAACTATGGCTACACCTTC. Amino acid sequence: CASSLGAGTSNYGYTF. This rearrangement joins TRBV7-9 to TRBJ1-2; weak D call: TRBD1 (6 bases). This CDR3 has 16 amino acids. V was shortened by 1 base and J by 2 bases, with 14 bases between the two germline ends. Germline V gene data show CDR1 as SEHNR and CDR2 as FQNEAQ (reference sequence).

The chain couples TRBV7-2 to TRBJ2-7; D gene ambiguous. The germline V gene encodes CDR1 SGHTA and CDR2 FQGNSA. V lost 5 bases and J lost 4, with 12 bases in between. This CDR3 contains 13 residues. For the CDR3, the DNA is TGTGCCAGCAGCCCCACCCCTGGGTACGAGCAGTACTTC. This translates into CASSPTPGYEQYF.

The V gene is TRBV7-3, the J gene TRBJ2-5, with TRBD1 matching over 9 bases. Germline V gene lookup returns CDR1 SGHTA and CDR2 FQGTGA. V shed 3 bases and J 2 bases; nucleotides not matched to a gene: 7. CDR3 length equals 16 residues. The CDR3 protein is CASSLLTGGPQETQYF. The CDR3 nucleotides are TGTGCCAGCAGCTTGCTCACAGGGGGCCCGCAAGAGACCCAGTACTTC.

The CDR3 DNA follows: TGCAGCGTCAGACAGACACTAGCGGGAGAACACGAGCAGTACTTC. It is translated as CSVRQTLAGEHEQYF. This chain joins TRBV29-1 and TRBJ2-7; 11 bases line up with TRBD2. V shed 6 bases, J shed 5 bases, and the junction held 12 bases outside the gene matches. Germline V gene lookup returns CDR1 SQVTM and CDR2 ANQGSEA. The CDR3 length is 15 residues.

This clonotype appeared a few times. The rearrangement links TRBV7-9 to TRBJ2-3; unclear D gene. The germline gives CDR1 SEHNR, CDR2 FQNEAQ (reference sequence). With 6 bases removed from V and 6 bases from J, the gap between germline ends came to 7 bases. This CDR3 has 11 amino acids. The CDR3 protein is CASRTADTQYF. CDR3 DNA sequence: TGTGCCAGCAGGACGGCGGATACGCAGTATTTT.

The V call is TRBV2, the J call TRBJ2-4; 11 bases are a match to TRBD2. Germline CDR1 is SNHLY and CDR2 is FYNNEI. After removal of 4 bases from V and 7 bases from J, the junction contained 6 bases not matched to a gene. The CDR3 loop spans 15 amino acids. CDR3 sequence (DNA): TGTGCCAGCAGTGGGCTAGCGGGAGGAGCGAACATTCAGTACTTC. It codes for CASSGLAGGANIQYF.

This chain joins TRBV20-1 and TRBJ2-7, with 7 nucleotides matching TRBD1. CDR1 and CDR2 (germline): DFQATT, SNEGSKA (reference sequence). V shed 6 bases and J 4 bases; nucleotides not matched to a gene: 12. The CDR3 is 14 residues long. The CDR3 loop is CSAAGRTGLYEQYF. CDR3 sequence (DNA): TGCAGTGCCGCCGGTAGGACAGGCCTATACGAGCAGTACTTC.

This clonotype was seen at least ten times. The CDR3 here is CASSMKQGVYGYTF. In DNA form, the CDR3 reads TGTGCCAGTAGTATGAAACAGGGAGTGTATGGCTACACCTTC. V and J are TRBV19 and TRBJ1-2, with D possibly matching TRBD1 (6 bases). V lost 3 bases and J 5 bases, leaving 13 bases between the germline ends. The CDR3 loop spans 14 amino acids. In germline, CDR1 is LNHDA, CDR2 SQIVND (reference sequence).

V usage is TRBV15 and J usage is TRBJ2-3, with D possibly matching TRBD1 (6 bases). V was cut by 1 base and J by 5 bases, with 16 bases left in between. The germline V gene encodes CDR1 LNHNV and CDR2 YYDKDF (reference sequence). CDR3 length: 16 amino acids. CDR3 sequence: CATSRGPAPDRDTQYF. The CDR3 bases are TGTGCCACCAGCAGAGGGCCGGCCCCGGACAGAGATACGCAGTATTTT.

On this clonotype itself: At one end the junction does not follow the germline gene, possibly because of a read error. The J gene is TRBJ2-1, the V gene TRBV7-2, with D possibly TRBD2 on 6 matching bases. CDR1 and CDR2 (germline): SGHTA, FQGNSA. There are 13 residues in the CDR3. DNA of the CDR3: TGTGCCAGCAGCTTAGTAGCGGACAATGAGCAGCTCTTC. Its translation: CASSLVADNEQLF.